The 21 T cell receptor beta chains below all came from one sample that was sequenced in a study of blood T cell repertoires in COVID-19. Profiling relied on immunoSEQ multiplex PCR, and the TCRdb table lists in-frame clones only, not all of them. The data hold approximately 280,000 clones, with less than 85% observed a single time. Material for sequencing was peripheral blood. The receptors derive from a human donor with COVID-19, enrolled during active disease. The donor label of this sample is uncertain.

This clone was seen once. V is TRBV7-2 and J is TRBJ2-7; D unresolved. In germline, CDR1 is SGHTA, CDR2 FQGNSA. V shed 1 base and J shed 4 bases, with 14 bases lying between them. The CDR3 is made up of 15 amino acids. CDR3 sequence reads: CASSLGGGAVYEQYF. The CDR3 DNA reads as TGTGCCAGCAGCTTAGGAGGCGGAGCCGTTTACGAGCAGTACTTC.

The chain couples TRBV10-2 to TRBJ1-2; 8 nucleotides line up with TRBD1. CDR3 length equals 18 residues. CDR1 and CDR2 (germline): WSHSY, SAAADI. Trimming cost V 0 bases and J 2 bases; bases outside gene matches: 11. The CDR3 bases are TGCGCCAGCAGTGAGTCGGGCAGGGGGCTACAAAGGAACTATGGCTACACCTTC. Its protein product is CASSESGRGLQRNYGYTF.

The genes are TRBV20-1 and TRBJ1-2; the D gene is possibly TRBD1 (6 bases). This CDR3 contains 11 residues. Germline CDR1 is DFQATT and CDR2 is SNEGSKA (reference sequence). V lost 7 bases, J lost 12 bases, and 18 bases lay in between. The DNA of the CDR3 is TGCAGTGGGAACGCGGGGGGCCGGGACACCTTC. It codes for CSGNAGGRDTF.

The rearrangement uses TRBV6-1 and TRBJ2-2, with D tentatively TRBD1 (5 bases). The V end was cut by 2 bases, the J end by 7 bases, with 17 bases between. The CDR3 runs to 16 residues. The germline gives CDR1 MNHNS, CDR2 SASEGT. CDR3 bases: TGTGCCAGCAGTGAAAAACAGGTCGTATCCCACGGGGAGCTGTTTTTT. Translated, it gives CASSEKQVVSHGELFF.

This clone was detected only once. The chain is built from TRBV7-9 and TRBJ1-1; D gene unclear. The CDR3 has 16 amino acids. Trimming shortened V by 4 bases and J by 0 bases, and 15 bases separated the two germline ends. From germline, CDR1 is SEHNR and CDR2 FQNEAQ (reference sequence). The CDR3 loop reads CASSSSRFLMNTEAFF. CDR3 bases: TGTGCCAGCAGCTCCTCCAGGTTCTTAATGAACACTGAAGCTTTCTTT.

The chain carries TRBV6-5 and TRBJ2-3; 7 nucleotides align to TRBD1. After removal of 6 bases from V and 2 bases from J, the junction contained 8 bases not matched to a gene. The CDR3 extends over 15 amino acids. CDR1 MNHEY and CDR2 SVGAGI come from the germline V gene. CDR3 sequence (DNA): TGTGCCAGCAGCTATCGGGACAGATTCACAGATACGCAGTATTTT. It codes for CASSYRDRFTDTQYF.

This clone was observed once. This rearrangement joins TRBV19 to TRBJ2-7; 9 bases are shared with TRBD1. Germline-derived CDR1 and CDR2 are LNHDA and SQIVND (reference sequence). Trimming cost V 5 bases and J 3 bases; bases outside gene matches: 5. CDR3 length: 14 amino acids. CDR3 sequence: CASSPQDRGYEQYF. CDR3 nucleotides: TGTGCCAGTAGTCCGCAGGACAGGGGCTACGAGCAGTACTTC. Full variable domain (missing parts from reference TRBV19 and TRBJ2-7): DGGITQSPKYLFRKEGQNVTLSCEQNLNHDAMYWYRQDPGQGLRLIYYSQIVNDFQKGDIAEGYSVSREKKESFPLTVTSAQKNPTAFYLCASSPQDRGYEQYFGPGTRLTVT.

The chain links TRBV3-1 (or the pseudogene TRBV3-2) to TRBJ2-2; 9 bases align to TRBD1. In germline, CDR1 is LGHDT, CDR2 YNNKEL (reference sequence). CDR3 size: 17 residues. V shed 4 bases, J shed 5 bases, and the junction held 11 bases outside the gene matches. Written as DNA, the CDR3 is TGTGCCAGCAGCCTAGGGCCGGGACAGGGTTGGACCGGGGAGCTGTTTTTT. It encodes CASSLGPGQGWTGELFF.

The V call is TRBV10-3, the J call TRBJ2-7, with TRBD2 matching over 10 bases. Germline trimming cut 0 bases from V and 2 bases from J; bases unmatched to any gene: 4. The CDR3 is 16 amino acids. Germline V gene lookup returns CDR1 ENHRY and CDR2 SYGVKD. The DNA of the CDR3 is TGTGCCATCAGTGAGTCGAGTGGGACTAGCGCCTACGAGCAGTACTTC. It codes for CAISESSGTSAYEQYF.

The chain employs TRBV29-1 and TRBJ2-7; 7 positions agree with TRBD2. J gave up 0 bases and V 6 bases, and 8 bases lay outside the gene matches. The CDR3 length is 14 residues. Germline CDR1 reads SQVTM; CDR2 reads ANQGSEA. The CDR3 loop reads CSVLAYVNSYEQYF. The DNA for the CDR3 is TGCAGCGTACTAGCGTACGTTAACTCCTACGAGCAGTACTTC.

This chain uses TRBV5-4 with TRBJ1-1; D possibly corresponds to TRBD1 (6 bases). Germline-derived CDR1 and CDR2 are SGHNT and YYREEE (reference sequence). CDR3 length equals 17 residues. V was shortened by 0 bases and J by 1 base, with 16 bases between the two germline ends. This chain's CDR3 is CASSLANRVLGNTEAFF. CDR3 DNA sequence: TGTGCCAGCAGCTTGGCAAACAGGGTTTTGGGGAACACTGAAGCTTTCTTT.

The rearrangement joins TRBV24-1 to TRBJ1-2, with D possibly being TRBD1 (6 bases). V lost 2 bases and J 4 bases, leaving 13 bases between the germline ends. Per germline, CDR1 KGHDR and CDR2 SFDVKD. The CDR3 extends over 15 amino acids. The CDR3 DNA reads as TGTGCCACCAGTGATTCCTCGGGACAAAGCTATGGCTACACCTTC. Its translation: CATSDSSGQSYGYTF.

The chain recombines TRBV11-2 with TRBJ2-2; TRBD1 might be the D (5 bases). CDR1 is SGHAT, CDR2 FQNNGV, per germline. CDR3 length equals 17 residues. The V end lost 5 bases, the J end lost 0 bases, and 16 bases lay between the germline ends. In DNA, the CDR3 is TGTGCCAGCAGCCAGGGTGTTTTCGGAGCGAACACCGGGGAGCTGTTTTTT. Protein sequence: CASSQGVFGANTGELFF.

V gene TRBV7-6 combines with J gene TRBJ1-5; 7 bases line up with TRBD1. V trimming: 0 bases; J trimming: 6 bases; junction bases outside the gene matches: 8. CDR3 length equals 16 residues. Germline V CDR1 and CDR2: SGHVS, FNYEAQ. CDR3 amino acids: CASSLAANRGFQPQHF. As DNA, the CDR3 is TGTGCCAGCAGCTTAGCAGCAAACAGGGGCTTTCAGCCCCAGCATTTT.

In its sample, this clone was seen once. The chain couples TRBV7-3 to TRBJ1-6; D is unclear. V gave up 2 bases and J gave up 7 bases, with 15 bases separating them. The CDR3 runs to 16 residues. Germline V gene lookup returns CDR1 SGHTA and CDR2 FQGTGA. The CDR3 coding sequence is TGTGCCAGCAGCTTATTGGCCTCAGCGCGGAATTCACCCCTCCACTTT. It encodes CASSLLASARNSPLHF.

The rearrangement joins TRBV6-1 to TRBJ2-5; a possible D gene is TRBD2 (5 bases). The V gene lost 1 base and the J gene lost 7 bases, with 10 bases spanning the gap. The CDR3 is 13 amino acids. Per germline, CDR1 MNHNS and CDR2 SASEGT. The CDR3 region has the DNA TGTGCCAGCAGTGAAGACCGGGATCGGACCCAGTACTTC. Its translation: CASSEDRDRTQYF.

The chain couples TRBV30 to TRBJ2-1; no clear D gene. CDR3 length equals 14 residues. Germline loops: CDR1 GTSNPN, CDR2 SVGIG (reference sequence). Trimming removed 2 bases from V and 3 bases from J, with 11 bases in between. The CDR3 DNA reads TGTGCCTGGAGTATGGCTAGTTTCTACAATGAGCAGTTCTTC. Its protein is CAWSMASFYNEQFF.

The chain employs TRBV29-1 and TRBJ1-1, with D possibly being TRBD1 (5 bases). CDR1 SQVTM and CDR2 ANQGSEA come from the germline V gene. The CDR3 loop spans 14 amino acids. V lost 4 bases, J lost 2 bases, and 14 bases lay in between. The CDR3 nucleotides read TGCAGCGTTGGGGGCGCAACCACAAACACTGAAGCTTTCTTT. Amino acids: CSVGGATTNTEAFF.

This chain joins TRBV5-1 and TRBJ2-1; 8 nucleotides align to TRBD2. V dropped 4 bases and J dropped 7; count of bases not matched to a gene: 7. Per germline, CDR1 SGHRS and CDR2 YFSETQ. The CDR3 contains 14 residues. The CDR3 sequence: CASSPAGGGNEQFF. In DNA, the CDR3 is TGCGCCAGCAGCCCGGCGGGGGGAGGGAATGAGCAGTTCTTC.

This chain connects TRBV12-3 or TRBV12-4 to TRBJ1-1; 7 nucleotides line up with TRBD1. With 2 bases clipped from V and 12 bases from J, the junction kept 6 bases outside the gene matches. CDR3 length equals 12 residues. The CDR3 spells CASSLKGAKTFF. For the CDR3, the DNA is TGTGCCAGCAGTTTAAAGGGGGCAAAAACTTTCTTT.

V and J are TRBV6-2 or TRBV6-3 and TRBJ2-3; D is ambiguous. The CDR3 runs 14 residues. V lost 3 bases, J lost 6 bases, and 13 bases lay in between. Germline V gene lookup returns CDR1 MNHEY and CDR2 SVGEGT. The CDR3 loop reads CASSYSLTQDTQYF. DNA for the CDR3: TGTGCCAGCAGTTATAGCCTTACTCAGGATACGCAGTATTTT.